These 22 T cell receptor beta chains were sequenced from one sample in a study of human T cells and chemical hapten exposure. Time point in this sample: patch test 1, 2 weeks after DPC sensitization. Treatment defined: therapeutic diphenylcyclopropenone sensitization with weekly scalp DPC. Each CDR3 protein is one row after TCRdb ran MiXCR on the RACE reads. The table has around 300,000 distinct CDR3 sequences, roughly 6.9% seen once. This sample comprised whole blood, obtained in connection with sensitization to the hapten diphenylcyclopropenone (DPC). The receptor set was obtained from a woman under 30 with alopecia areata. Some clones in this sample may be carry-over from other donors' samples.

The genes are TRBV6-2 or TRBV6-3 and TRBJ1-5; TRBD1 is a possible D gene (5 bases). Trimming pared 2 bases from V and 5 bases from J, leaving 10 bases between. The germline gives CDR1 MNHEY, CDR2 SVGEGT. The CDR3 extends over 14 amino acids. CDR3 amino acids: CASSYRGRDQPQHF. The CDR3 DNA follows: TGTGCCAGCAGTTACAGGGGAAGGGATCAGCCCCAGCATTTT.

This sequence joins TRBV28 and TRBJ1-5; TRBD1 matches at 8 bases. The CDR3 consists of 15 residues. Germline trimming cut 1 base from V and 6 bases from J; bases unmatched to any gene: 5. Germline V gene sequence: CDR1 MDHEN, CDR2 SYDVKM. CDR3 loop: CASSLSQGASQPQHF. For the CDR3, the DNA is TGTGCCAGCAGTTTATCCCAGGGGGCCAGTCAGCCCCAGCATTTT. The variable domain in full, completed from reference TRBV28 and TRBJ1-5, reads DVKVTQSSRYLVKRTGEKVFLECVQDMDHENMFWYRQDPGLGLRLIYFSYDVKMKEKGDIPEGYSVSREKKERFSLILESASTNQTSMYLCASSLSQGASQPQHFGDGTRLSIL.

Many counts were recorded for this clonotype. This chain uses TRBV7-2 with TRBJ1-1; 7 bases match TRBD1. After removal of 9 bases from V and 2 bases from J, the junction contained 9 bases not matched to a gene. CDR1 and CDR2 from the germline V gene are SGHTA and FQGNSA. The CDR3 sequence is 14 residues long. The CDR3 nucleotides read TGTGCCAGTAGTCCCCGACAGGGAAACACTGAAGCTTTCTTT. Translating gives CASSPRQGNTEAFF.

This clonotype was seen more than once but under ten times. The chain has TRBV14 and TRBJ2-2; tentatively, D is TRBD1 or TRBD2 (5 bases each). Trimming pared 0 bases from V and 5 bases from J, leaving 13 bases between. The CDR3 runs 16 residues. CDR1 is SGHDN, CDR2 FVKESK, per germline. CDR3 protein: CASSQDGGPRTGELFF. DNA for the CDR3: TGTGCCAGCAGCCAAGATGGGGGTCCCAGGACCGGGGAGCTGTTTTTT.

The chain joins TRBV7-2 to TRBJ1-1, with unresolved D. This CDR3 has 12 residues. Germline CDR1 SGHTA, CDR2 FQGNSA. Between the trimmed V and J ends, which lost 3 bases and 11 bases, there was a span of 13 bases. The CDR3 region has the DNA TGTGCCAGCAGCTTCGACTCACGGTTGGCTTTCTTT. Encoded protein: CASSFDSRLAFF.

This clonotype was seen ten or more times. The V call is TRBV6-5, the J call TRBJ1-1, with 11 bases matching TRBD1. Germline lookup yields CDR1 MNHEY and CDR2 SVGAGI. CDR3 length: 15 residues. The J segment lost 6 bases and the V segment lost 8 bases, leaving 11 bases of the junction unmatched. CDR3 DNA: TGTGCCAGCGGTCAGGACAGGGGGCGGGTGGCTGAAGCTTTCTTT. This codes for CASGQDRGRVAEAFF.

The chain employs TRBV6-2 or TRBV6-3 and TRBJ1-5; D perhaps matches TRBD1 (6 bases). The CDR3 has 13 amino acids. Germline V gives CDR1 MNHEY, CDR2 SVGEGT. V gave up 2 bases and J gave up 9 bases, with 11 bases separating them. The CDR3 loop reads CASSYIQGRPQHF. The CDR3 DNA reads TGTGCCAGCAGTTACATTCAGGGGAGGCCCCAGCATTTT.

This clonotype was observed a handful of times. The chain carries TRBV7-9 and TRBJ2-1, with D uncertain. The CDR3 consists of 14 residues. CDR1 SEHNR and CDR2 FQNEAQ come from the germline V gene (reference sequence). Trimming took 1 base from V and 4 from J, leaving 8 bases between them. The CDR3 nucleotides are TGTGCCAGCAGCTTAGTTGCGGCATACAATGAGCAGTTCTTC. It codes for CASSLVAAYNEQFF.

This clonotype showed up just a few times. J is TRBJ1-1 and V is TRBV6-5, with a possible D match to TRBD1 (6 bases). The germline V and J ends were trimmed by 6 bases and 3 bases, with 14 bases remaining between them. CDR3 length: 14 residues. Germline assignment: CDR1 MNHEY and CDR2 SVGAGI. CDR3 region: CASSPRGPYTEAFF. Written as DNA, the CDR3 is TGTGCCAGCAGCCCCAGGGGCCCGTACACTGAAGCTTTCTTT.

This clonotype showed up just a few times. The CDR3 region is CATTGQGGSGNTIYF. CDR3 sequence (DNA): TGTGCCACCACGGGACAGGGTGGCTCTGGAAACACCATATATTTT. This chain joins TRBV24-1 and TRBJ1-3, with TRBD1 matching 9 bases. Trimming cost V 8 bases and J 0 bases; bases outside gene matches: 4. CDR3 length: 15 amino acids. Per the germline V gene, CDR1 is KGHDR and CDR2 is SFDVKD.

Worth noting for this clonotype: Germline and junction disagree at one end, which may indicate a read error. J is TRBJ2-2 and V is TRBV4-2; 8 bases map to TRBD2. Germline V gene sequence: CDR1 LGHNA, CDR2 YNFKEQ. The CDR3 has 18 amino acids. In DNA form, the CDR3 reads TGTGCCAGCAGCCAAGATGGCGCGGGGGGCCGACTGGAAGGGGAGCTATTTTTT. Translated, it gives CASSQDGAGGRLEGELFF.

This clonotype was recorded many times. The V gene is TRBV2, the J gene TRBJ2-7; weak D call: TRBD1 (6 bases). V was shortened by 6 bases and J by 6 bases, with 12 bases between the two germline ends. The CDR3 consists of 12 residues. In germline, CDR1 is SNHLY, CDR2 FYNNEI. The CDR3 reads CASRQGVGEQYF. In DNA form, the CDR3 reads TGTGCCAGCAGACAGGGCGTTGGCGAGCAGTACTTC.

The chain employs TRBV7-9 and TRBJ2-3, with D possibly being TRBD1 (6 bases). CDR1 and CDR2 (germline): SEHNR, FQNEAQ (reference sequence). This CDR3 region has 12 residues. The V and J ends lost 1 base and 11 bases respectively, with 10 bases between them. The DNA for the CDR3 is TGTGCCAGCAGCTTAGGTATGGGACAGCAGTATTTT. Its translation: CASSLGMGQQYF.

J is TRBJ1-1 and V is TRBV3-1, with 7 bases lining up with TRBD1. Germline V gives CDR1 LGHDT, CDR2 YNNKEL (reference sequence). Trimming at V came to 0 bases and at J to 7 bases, leaving 5 bases not matched to a gene. This CDR3 is 14 amino acids long. CDR3 region: CASSQDGTVSEAFF. The CDR3 region has the DNA TGTGCCAGCAGCCAAGATGGGACAGTTAGTGAAGCTTTCTTT.

The table lists this clonotype with a few counts. V usage is TRBV7-2 and J usage is TRBJ2-1, with 10 bases fitting TRBD2. CDR3 size: 17 residues. Germline assignment: CDR1 SGHTA and CDR2 FQGNSA. J was trimmed by 4 bases and V by 4 bases; bases with no gene match: 10. This CDR3 reads CASSSGSTSGFYNEQFF. The CDR3 bases are TGTGCCAGCAGCTCCGGCTCGACTAGCGGGTTTTACAATGAGCAGTTCTTC.

This clonotype occurred a few times. J is TRBJ1-6 and V is TRBV12-3 or TRBV12-4; possible D gene TRBD1, 5 bases. The CDR3 loop spans 14 amino acids. The V end lost 5 bases, the J end lost 8 bases, and 13 bases lay between the germline ends. For the CDR3, the DNA is TGTGCCAGCAGTAAAAATCAAGGGGATTCACCCCTCCACTTT. Translation gives CASSKNQGDSPLHF.

The sample holds a few counts of this clonotype. The chain carries TRBV6-5 and TRBJ1-2, with TRBD1 matching over 8 bases. Germline V CDR1 and CDR2: MNHEY, SVGAGI. V lost 6 bases, J lost 0 bases, and 9 bases stayed unmatched. The CDR3 has 16 amino acids. The DNA of the CDR3 is TGTGCCAGCAGCAGACAGGGGAAATCAGCTAACTATGGCTACACCTTC. Its translation is CASSRQGKSANYGYTF.

The V call is TRBV20-1, the J call TRBJ2-1, with 8 bases lining up with TRBD2. The J call may not be correct, given that the DNA end is closer to TRBJ2-7. The CDR3 runs to 16 residues. CDR1 DFQATT and CDR2 SNEGSKA come from the germline V gene (reference sequence). CDR3 protein: CSARDSERGIHNEQYF. The CDR3 DNA follows: TGCAGTGCTAGAGATAGTGAGCGGGGGATTCACAATGAGCAGTACTTC.

This rearrangement joins TRBV4-1 to TRBJ2-7; D may correspond to TRBD1 or TRBD2 (5 bases each). The germline CDR1 and CDR2 sequences are MGHRA and YSYEKL. The CDR3 has 15 residues. V dropped 0 bases and J dropped 6 bases, with 15 bases sitting between them. The CDR3 DNA sequence: TGCGCCAGCAGCCAAGATCAGTTGGGGGTTGCCGAGCAGTACTTC. Protein product: CASSQDQLGVAEQYF.

This clonotype was seen at least ten times. The chain uses TRBV13 and TRBJ2-7; perhaps D is TRBD1 or TRBD2 (5 bases each). The germline V and J ends were trimmed by 4 bases and 1 base, with 14 bases remaining between them. The CDR3 totals 15 residues. Germline V lookup: CDR1 PRHDT, CDR2 FYEKMQ (reference sequence). The CDR3 nucleotides are TGTGCCAGCAGCTCCGCCCGGGACGGGTCCTACGAGCAGTACTTC. Encoded protein: CASSSARDGSYEQYF.

In its sample, this clonotype was seen once. J is TRBJ1-2 and V is TRBV10-3, with unresolved D. There are 14 residues in the CDR3. V was clipped by 5 bases and J by 2 bases, with 12 bases between them. Germline CDR1 reads ENHRY; CDR2 reads SYGVKD. This CDR3 reads CAISKPGVNYGYTF. CDR3 DNA sequence: TGTGCCATCAGTAAACCCGGGGTAAACTATGGCTACACCTTC.

V is TRBV18 and J is TRBJ2-7; TRBD1 matches 7 bases. The length of the CDR3 is 16 residues. The germline V gene encodes CDR1 KGHSH and CDR2 LQKENI. With V trimmed by 3 bases and J by 0 bases, 8 bases remained unmatched. As DNA, the CDR3 is TGTGCCAGCTCACCGACAGACAGGGTACTCTCCTACGAGCAGTACTTC. It codes for CASSPTDRVLSYEQYF.